The 4 T cell receptor beta chains in this list originate from one sample, sequenced in a study of shared clonotypes between healthy human individuals. Terminally differentiated effector memory CD45RA+ cells were excluded from the naive CD8 cells, which were CD45RO-negative and positively selected for CCR7. Sequencing was performed with immunoSEQ multiplex PCR; in TCRdb, only in-frame clones are kept and a portion is missing. The sample consists of around 600,000 clones, roughly 95% of them appearing once. Sequencing input: naive CD8+ T cells sorted from blood. The receptors here all came from a woman younger than 45 in good health.

The chain has TRBV4-2 and TRBJ1-2; no clear D. Germline CDR1 and CDR2: LGHNA and YNFKEQ. This CDR3 contains 15 residues. The germline V and J ends were trimmed by 1 base and 6 bases, with 15 bases remaining between them. CDR3 sequence: CASSQAAVRRDGYTF. The CDR3 coding sequence is TGTGCCAGCAGCCAAGCGGCTGTCAGAAGAGATGGCTACACCTTC.

This clone was recorded once. The V and J genes are TRBV28 and TRBJ1-2, with 7 nucleotides matching TRBD1. With V trimmed by 1 base and J by 5 bases, 4 bases remained unmatched. Germline V lookup: CDR1 MDHEN, CDR2 SYDVKM. The CDR3 is 14 amino acids. The DNA of the CDR3 is TGTGCCAGCAGTTTATATCGACAGGGATATGGCTACACCTTC. As protein: CASSLYRQGYGYTF.

The rearrangement links TRBV5-1 to TRBJ2-5; 9 bases match TRBD1. V was clipped by 1 base and J by 0 bases; unmatched bases: 7. CDR1 and CDR2 from the germline V gene are SGHRS and YFSETQ. The CDR3 totals 17 residues. CDR3 DNA: TGCGCCAGCAGCTTGTCCACAGGGGGCGCTTACCAAGAGACCCAGTACTTC. This codes for CASSLSTGGAYQETQYF.

The chain links TRBV11-2 to TRBJ2-7, with D unclear. With 1 base removed from V and 2 bases from J, the gap between germline ends came to 3 bases. The CDR3 contains 12 residues. In germline, CDR1 is SGHAT, CDR2 FQNNGV. CDR3 region: CASSLAPYEQYF. Here the CDR3 DNA reads TGTGCCAGCAGCTTAGCCCCCTACGAGCAGTACTTC.